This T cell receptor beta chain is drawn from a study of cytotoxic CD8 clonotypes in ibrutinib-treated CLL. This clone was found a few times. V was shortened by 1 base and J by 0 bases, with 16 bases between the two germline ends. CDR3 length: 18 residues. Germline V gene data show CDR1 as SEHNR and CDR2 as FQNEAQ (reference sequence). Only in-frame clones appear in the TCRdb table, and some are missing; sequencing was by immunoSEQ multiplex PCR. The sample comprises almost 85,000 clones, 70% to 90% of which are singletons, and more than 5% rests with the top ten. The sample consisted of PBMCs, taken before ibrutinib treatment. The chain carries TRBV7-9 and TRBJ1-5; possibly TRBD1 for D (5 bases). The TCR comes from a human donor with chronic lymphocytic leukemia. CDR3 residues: CASSLVQGPSYSNQPQHF. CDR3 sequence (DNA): TGTGCCAGCAGCTTAGTCCAGGGACCTTCCTATAGCAATCAGCCCCAGCATTTT. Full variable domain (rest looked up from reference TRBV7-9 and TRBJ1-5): DTGVSQNPRHKITKRGQNVTFRCDPISEHNRLYWYRQTLGQGPEFLTYFQNEAQLEKSRLLSDRFSAERPKGSFSTLEIQRTEQGDSAMYLCASSLVQGPSYSNQPQHFGDGTRLSIL.